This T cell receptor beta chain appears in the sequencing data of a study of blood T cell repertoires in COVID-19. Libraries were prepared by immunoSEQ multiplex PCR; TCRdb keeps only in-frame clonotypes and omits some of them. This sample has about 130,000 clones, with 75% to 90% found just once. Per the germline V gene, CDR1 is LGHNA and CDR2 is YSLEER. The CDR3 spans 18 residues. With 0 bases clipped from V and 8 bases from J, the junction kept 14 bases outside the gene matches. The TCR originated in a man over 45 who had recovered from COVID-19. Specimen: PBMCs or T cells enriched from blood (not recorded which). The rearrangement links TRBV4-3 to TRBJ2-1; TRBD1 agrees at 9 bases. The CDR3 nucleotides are TGCGCCAGCAGCCAAGATAGTTTTGTGGGACAGGGTTTGTATGAGCAGTTCTTC. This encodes CASSQDSFVGQGLYEQFF.